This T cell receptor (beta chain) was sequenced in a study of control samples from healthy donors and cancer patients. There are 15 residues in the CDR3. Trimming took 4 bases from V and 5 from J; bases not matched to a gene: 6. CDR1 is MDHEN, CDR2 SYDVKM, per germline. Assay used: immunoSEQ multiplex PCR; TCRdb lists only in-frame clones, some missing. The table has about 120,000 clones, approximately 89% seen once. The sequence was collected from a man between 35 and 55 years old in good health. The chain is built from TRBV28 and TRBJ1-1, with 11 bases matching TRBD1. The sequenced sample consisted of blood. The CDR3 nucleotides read TGTGCCAGCAGTTCGCCGGACAGGGGGCGGACTGAAGCTTTCTTT. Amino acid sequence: CASSSPDRGRTEAFF.